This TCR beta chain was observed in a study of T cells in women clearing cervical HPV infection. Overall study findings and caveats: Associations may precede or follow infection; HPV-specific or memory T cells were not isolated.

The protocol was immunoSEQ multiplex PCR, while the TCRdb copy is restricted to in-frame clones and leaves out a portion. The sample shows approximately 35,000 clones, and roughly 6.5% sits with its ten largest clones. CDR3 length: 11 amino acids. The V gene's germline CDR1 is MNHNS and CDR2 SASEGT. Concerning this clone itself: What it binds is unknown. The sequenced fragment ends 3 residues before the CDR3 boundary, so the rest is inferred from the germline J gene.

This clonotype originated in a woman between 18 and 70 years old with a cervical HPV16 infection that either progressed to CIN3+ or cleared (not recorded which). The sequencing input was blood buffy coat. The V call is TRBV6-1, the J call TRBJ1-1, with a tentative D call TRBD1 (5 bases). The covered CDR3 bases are TGTGCCAGCAGTGATATCAGGGCA. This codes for CASSDIRA. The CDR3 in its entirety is CASSDIRAAFF.